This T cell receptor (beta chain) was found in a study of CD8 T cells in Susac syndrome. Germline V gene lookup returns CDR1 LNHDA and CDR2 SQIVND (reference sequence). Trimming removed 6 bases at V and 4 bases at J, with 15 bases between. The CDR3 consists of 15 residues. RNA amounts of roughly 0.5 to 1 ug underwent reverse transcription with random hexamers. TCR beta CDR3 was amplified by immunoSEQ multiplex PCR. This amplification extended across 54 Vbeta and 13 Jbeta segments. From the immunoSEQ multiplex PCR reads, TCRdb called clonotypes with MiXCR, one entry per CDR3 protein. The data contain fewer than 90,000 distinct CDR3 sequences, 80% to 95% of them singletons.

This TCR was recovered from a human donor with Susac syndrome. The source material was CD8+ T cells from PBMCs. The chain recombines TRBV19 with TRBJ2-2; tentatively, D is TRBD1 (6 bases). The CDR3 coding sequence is TGTGCCAGTAGCCGCTTCAGGGGTAGCACCGGGGAGCTGTTTTTT. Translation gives CASSRFRGSTGELFF.